A selection of T cell receptor beta chains follows, all from one sample in a study of blood T cell repertoires in COVID-19. Sequenced by immunoSEQ multiplex PCR; TCRdb stores in-frame clones only, minus some. The table records fewer than 80,000 clones, around 79% of them present only once. Material: peripheral blood. All receptors come from a woman older than 75 with active or convalescent COVID-19. Each CDR3 is given with its conserved first and last residue. A D gene is named only where the DNA matches it firmly. Where a row states a size, it is once, few, many or the class of an expanded clone; other rows omit it.

>TRBD1|TRBJ1-4|TRBV24-1|.
TGTGCCACCAGTGATCGACAGGGGGCTGGACTTGAAAATGAAAAACTGTTTTTT
CATSDRQGAGLENEKLFF
>TRBD2|TRBJ2-1|TRBV19|.
TGTGCCAGTAGTATAGGTGGAGGACTAGCGGGAGGTCTTGCCTACAATGAGCAGTTCTTC
CASSIGGGLAGGLAYNEQFF
>.|TRBJ1-5|TRBV23-1|.
TGCGCCAGCAGTCAGGCGAGACCGGGATCGGGGGATCATCAGCCCCAGCATTTT
CASSQARPGSGDHQPQHF
>.|TRBJ1-1|TRBV2|.
TGTGCCAGCATCCGTGAGCGTATCGACACTGAAGCTTTCTTT
CASIRERIDTEAFF
>.|TRBJ1-1|TRBV20-1|.
TGCAGTGCCAGTACGGGCACTGAAGCTTTCTTT
CSASTGTEAFF
>TRBD1|TRBJ1-2|TRBV6-2/TRBV6-3|once
TGTGCCAGCAGTCCAGGGGGACAGAACTATGGCTACACCTTC
CASSPGGQNYGYTF
>.|TRBJ2-7|TRBV5-6|.
TGTGCCAGCAGCCCCACGGACAGGCGGAGGGACGAGCAGTACTTC
CASSPTDRRRDEQYF
>TRBD2|TRBJ2-7|TRBV5-4|few
TGTGCCAGCAGCTTGTCCCTAGCGGGGGACTACGAGCAGTACTTC
CASSLSLAGDYEQYF
>.|TRBJ1-3|TRBV14|few
TGTGCCAGCAGCCAAAACGCAGGTTTAAGAAACACCATATATTTT
CASSQNAGLRNTIYF
>TRBD1|TRBJ1-1|TRBV9|few
TGTGCCAGCAGCGTAGGTCCTAGGACAGGATTCACTGAAGCTTTCTTT
CASSVGPRTGFTEAFF
>.|TRBJ2-1|TRBV5-1|.
TGCGCCAGCAGCGCCTACCCGTACAATGAGCAGTTCTTC
CASSAYPYNEQFF
>.|TRBJ1-2|TRBV4-1|.
TGCGCCAGCAGCCCGGTACAGGTGATTGATGGCTACACCTTC
CASSPVQVIDGYTF
>.|TRBJ2-4|TRBV28|.
TGTGCCAGCAGCCCCGGGTCCTACATTCAGTACTTC
CASSPGSYIQYF
>.|TRBJ2-3|TRBV6-4|.
TGTGCCAGCAGTCTACAGGGATACGATACGCAGTATTTT
CASSLQGYDTQYF
>TRBD2|TRBJ2-5|TRBV27|.
TGTGCCAGCAGTTTATGGAGGGCGGGAGGGCCCCAAGAGACCCAGTACTTC
CASSLWRAGGPQETQYF
>.|TRBJ2-3|TRBV11-3|.
TGTGCCAGCAGCTTAGGAAGCGCGGGGCGGACCCCTAGCACAGATACGCAGTATTTT
CASSLGSAGRTPSTDTQYF
>.|TRBJ1-2|TRBV19|.
TGTGCCAGTAGTCCCGCGGGCTATGGCTACACCTTC
CASSPAGYGYTF
>TRBD2|TRBJ2-1|TRBV19|.
TGTGCCAGTAGTATAGGCCCCCGGTCGGGAGGGCCATATGAGCAGTTCTTC
CASSIGPRSGGPYEQFF
>TRBD1|TRBJ1-5|TRBV11-2|.
TGTGCCAGCAGAGCCACAGGGGAGAATCAGCCCCAGCATTTT
CASRATGENQPQHF
>TRBD1|TRBJ1-5|TRBV7-9|.
TGTGCCAGCAGCTTCGGACAGGGTAATCAGCCCCAGCATTTT
CASSFGQGNQPQHF
>.|TRBJ1-1|TRBV5-6|.
TGTGCCAGCAGCCGGACTTTTCACACTGAAGCTTTCTTT
CASSRTFHTEAFF
>TRBD1|TRBJ2-7|TRBV7-8|.
TGTGCCAGCAGTGAATGGACAGGCTCCTACGAGCAGTACTTC
CASSEWTGSYEQYF
>TRBD1|TRBJ2-1|TRBV11-2|.
TGTGCCAGCAGCTTAGGGCAGACAGGGGATGAGCAGTTCTTC
CASSLGQTGDEQFF
>TRBD1|TRBJ1-3|TRBV7-2|.
TGTGCCAGCAGCTTCTCGACAGGGATCTCTGGAAACACCATATATTTT
CASSFSTGISGNTIYF
>TRBD1|TRBJ2-7|TRBV19|.
TGTGCCAGTAGTGATGGGACAGGGGTGTCCGAGCAGTACTTC
CASSDGTGVSEQYF
>.|TRBJ1-3|TRBV6-5|.
TGTGCCAGCAGAAACGGCGGCAGCTCTGGAAACACCATATATTTT
CASRNGGSSGNTIYF
>.|TRBJ2-6|TRBV5-6|.
TGTGCCAGCAGCTTTTCTACTTCTGGGGCCAACGTCCTGACTTTC
CASSFSTSGANVLTF
>TRBD1|TRBJ1-4|TRBV7-2|.
TGTGCCAGCAGCTTAGGGACGACAGGGTTTGATGAAAAACTGTTTTTT
CASSLGTTGFDEKLFF
>TRBD1|TRBJ1-1|TRBV5-6|.
TGTGCCAGCAGCCTGGACAGGGGGCGCGTGAACACTGAAGCTTTCTTT
CASSLDRGRVNTEAFF
>.|TRBJ2-2|TRBV6-2/TRBV6-3|.
TGTGCCAGCAGTTGGGTAGCGGCCAACACCGGGGAGCTGTTTTTT
CASSWVAANTGELFF
>.|TRBJ2-1|TRBV4-1|.
TGCGCCAGCAGCCAAGTGGCCCTAGAGAAGCAGTTCTTC
CASSQVALEKQFF
>.|TRBJ2-7|TRBV7-2|.
TGTGCCAGCAGCTGGGGCCTCCTATACGAGCAGTACTTC
CASSWGLLYEQYF
>.|TRBJ2-7|TRBV9|.
TGTGCCAGCAGCGTAGATCTAGGGGGCGAGCAGTACTTC
CASSVDLGGEQYF
>TRBD2|TRBJ2-3|TRBV7-2|.
TGTGCCAGCAGCTTTACTAGCGGGGGGCTTACAGATACGCAGTATTTT
CASSFTSGGLTDTQYF
>.|TRBJ1-2|TRBV6-5|.
TGTGCCAGCAGTCCCCTCGGGGGCTACACCTTC
CASSPLGGYTF
>.|TRBJ2-7|TRBV6-2/TRBV6-3|.
TGTGCCAGCAGTTACTCGAGTGGCAGAGGGGGTGTTTCGTCCTACGAGCAGTACTTC
CASSYSSGRGGVSSYEQYF
>.|TRBJ1-1|TRBV20-1|.
TGCAGTGCTAGTTCGAACCGGGTAGAGCAAGCTTTCTTT
CSASSNRVEQAFF
>.|TRBJ2-3|TRBV4-3|.
TGCGCCAGCAGCTACTCCGCAGGTGCAGATACGCAGTATTTT
CASSYSAGADTQYF
>.|TRBJ2-7|TRBV5-1|.
TGCGCCAGCAGCTTGGCAGGGGTCGCTGCCGACGAGCAGTACTTC
CASSLAGVAADEQYF
>.|TRBJ1-3|TRBV7-9|few
TGTGCCAGCAGCTTAGGAACGGGAGGGACGGACACCATATATTTT
CASSLGTGGTDTIYF
>TRBD1|TRBJ1-6|TRBV7-9|.
TGTGCCAGCAGCTTTTACCTGGACAGGGGTAATTATTCACCCCTCCACTTT
CASSFYLDRGNYSPLHF
>.|TRBJ1-6|TRBV4-1|.
TGCGCCAGCAGCCAGGGGAGGAACAGAGACTATTCACCCCTCCACTTT
CASSQGRNRDYSPLHF
>TRBD2|TRBJ2-2|TRBV24-1|.
TGTGCCACCAGCTCGGGGGGGCTTACCGGGGAGCTGTTTTTT
CATSSGGLTGELFF
>.|TRBJ1-4|TRBV3-1/TRBV3-2|.
TGTGCCAGCAGCCAAGATCCGAGATTCCGGGTGTTTTTT
CASSQDPRFRVFF
>.|TRBJ1-5|TRBV18|.
TGTGCCAGCTCACCAGCCGGGGTTGAACGCCAGCCCCAGCATTTT
CASSPAGVERQPQHF
>.|TRBJ2-7|TRBV30|.
TGTGCCTGGAGCCTTCTGGGCGGAGGGATCTACGAGCAGTACTTC
CAWSLLGGGIYEQYF
>.|TRBJ2-5|TRBV19|once
TGTGCCAGTAGTATAGCCCCCAGCCAAGAGACCCAGTACTTC
CASSIAPSQETQYF
>TRBD1|TRBJ2-7|TRBV7-8|few
TGTGCCAGCAGCCTACAGGGGGACTACGAGCAGTACTTC
CASSLQGDYEQYF
>.|TRBJ1-1|TRBV6-1|once
TGTGCCAGCAGTGAATGGCAAGCAGGCTTGAACACTGAAGCTTTCTTT
CASSEWQAGLNTEAFF
>TRBD1|TRBJ2-5|TRBV24-1|.
TGTGCCACCAGTCCCACAGGGGTCCCGCTCCAAGAGACCCAGTACTTC
CATSPTGVPLQETQYF